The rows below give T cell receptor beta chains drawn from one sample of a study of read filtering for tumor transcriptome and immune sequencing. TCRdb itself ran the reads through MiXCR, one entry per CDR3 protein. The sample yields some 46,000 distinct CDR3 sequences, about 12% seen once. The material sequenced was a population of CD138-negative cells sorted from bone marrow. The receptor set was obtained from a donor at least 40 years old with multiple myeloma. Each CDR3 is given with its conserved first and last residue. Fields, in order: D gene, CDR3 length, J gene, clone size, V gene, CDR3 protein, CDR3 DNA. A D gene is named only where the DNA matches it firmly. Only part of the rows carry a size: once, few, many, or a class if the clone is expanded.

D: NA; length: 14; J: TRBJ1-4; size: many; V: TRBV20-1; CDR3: CSAEEGGAGEKLFF; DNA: TGCAGTGCGGAGGAGGGAGGCGCGGGTGAAAAACTGTTTTTT
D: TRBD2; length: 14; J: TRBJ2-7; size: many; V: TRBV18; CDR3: CASSSTGTNYEQYF; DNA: TGTGCCAGCTCCTCCACCGGGACTAACTACGAGCAGTACTTC
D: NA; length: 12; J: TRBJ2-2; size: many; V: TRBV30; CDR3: CAWRGVGGELFF; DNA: TGTGCCTGGAGAGGGGTAGGCGGGGAGCTGTTTTTT
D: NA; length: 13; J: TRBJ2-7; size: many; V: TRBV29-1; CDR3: CSVEGSGKYEQYF; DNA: TGCAGCGTTGAAGGTTCGGGGAAATACGAGCAGTACTTC
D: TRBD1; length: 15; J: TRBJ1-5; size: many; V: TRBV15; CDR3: CATSRDQGQNQPQHF; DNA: TGTGCCACCAGCAGAGATCAGGGACAGAATCAGCCCCAGCATTTT
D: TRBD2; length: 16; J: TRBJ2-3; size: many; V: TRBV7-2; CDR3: CASSLGLAGHTDTQYF; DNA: TGTGCCAGCAGCTTAGGACTAGCGGGACACACAGATACGCAGTATTTT
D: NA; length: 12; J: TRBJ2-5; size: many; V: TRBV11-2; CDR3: CASGELQETQYF; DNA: TGTGCCAGTGGGGAACTCCAAGAGACCCAGTACTTC
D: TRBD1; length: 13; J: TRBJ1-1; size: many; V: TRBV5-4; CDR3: CASSSPRGTEAFF; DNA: TGTGCCAGCAGCTCTCCCAGGGGGACTGAAGCTTTCTTT
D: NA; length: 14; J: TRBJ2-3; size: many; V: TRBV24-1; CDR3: CATSDPESTDTQYF; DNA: TGTGCCACCAGTGACCCAGAAAGCACAGATACGCAGTATTTT
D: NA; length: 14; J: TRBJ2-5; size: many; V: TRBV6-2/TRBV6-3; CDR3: CASSYVGDRETQYF; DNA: TGTGCCAGCAGTTACGTGGGGGATCGCGAGACCCAGTACTTC
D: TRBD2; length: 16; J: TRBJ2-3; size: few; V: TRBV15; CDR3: CATSRGAGASSDTQYF; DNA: TGTGCCACCAGCAGAGGAGCGGGAGCGAGTTCAGATACGCAGTATTTT
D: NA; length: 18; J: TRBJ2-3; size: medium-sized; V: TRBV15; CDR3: CATSRDTLAGASGDTQYF; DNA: TGTGCCACCAGCAGAGATACCCTGGCGGGGGCATCTGGAGATACGCAGTATTTT
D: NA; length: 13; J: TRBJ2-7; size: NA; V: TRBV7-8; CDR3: CASSLGQNYVQYF; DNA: TGTGCCAGCAGCTTAGGACAGAACTACGTGCAGTACTTC
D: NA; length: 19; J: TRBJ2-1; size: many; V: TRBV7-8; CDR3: CASSLAFAVTHSNFDEQFF; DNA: TGTGCCAGCAGCTTAGCTTTTGCGGTAACGCACTCCAATTTCGATGAGCAGTTCTTC
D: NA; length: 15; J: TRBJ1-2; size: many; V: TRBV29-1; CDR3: CSVEERGRFIYGYTF; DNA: TGCAGCGTTGAAGAACGGGGACGGTTCATCTATGGCTACACCTTC
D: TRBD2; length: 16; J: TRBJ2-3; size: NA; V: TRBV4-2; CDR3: CASSQAMVAGADTQYF; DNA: TGTGCCAGCAGTCAAGCGATGGTAGCGGGAGCAGATACGCAGTATTTT
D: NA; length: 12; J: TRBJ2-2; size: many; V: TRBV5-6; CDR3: CASSRTAGELFF; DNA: TGTGCCAGCAGTCGGACAGCCGGGGAGCTGTTTTTT
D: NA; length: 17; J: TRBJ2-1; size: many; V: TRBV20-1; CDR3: CSARFRPRVTLYNEQFF; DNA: TGCAGTGCTAGATTTAGACCCCGGGTGACTTTATACAATGAGCAGTTCTTC
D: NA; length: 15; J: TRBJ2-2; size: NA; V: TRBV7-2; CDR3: CASSLASPNTGGLFF; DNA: TGTGCCAGTAGCCTCGCCAGCCCGAACACCGGGGGGCTGTTTTTT
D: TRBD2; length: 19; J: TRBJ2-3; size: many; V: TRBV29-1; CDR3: CSVEAGTSGRSRASEAQYF; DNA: TGCAGCGTTGAAGCAGGGACTAGCGGGAGATCGAGGGCCAGTGAGGCGCAGTATTTT
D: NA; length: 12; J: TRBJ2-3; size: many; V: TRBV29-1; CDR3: CSVGDRPDTQYF; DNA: TGCAGCGTTGGGGACCGGCCAGATACGCAGTATTTT
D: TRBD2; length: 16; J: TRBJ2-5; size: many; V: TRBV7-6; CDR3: CASSPLAGTGRETQYF; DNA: TGTGCCAGCAGCCCCTTAGCGGGAACAGGCAGAGAGACCCAGTACTTC
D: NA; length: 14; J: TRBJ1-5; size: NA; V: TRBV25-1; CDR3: CASSVGSGNQPQHF; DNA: TGTGCCAGCAGTGTGGGGTCGGGCAATCAGCCCCAGCATTTT
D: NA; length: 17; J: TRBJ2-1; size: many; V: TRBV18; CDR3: CASSPQLDGGSYNEQFF; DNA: TGTGCCAGCTCACCACAATTAGACGGGGGCTCCTACAATGAGCAGTTCTTC
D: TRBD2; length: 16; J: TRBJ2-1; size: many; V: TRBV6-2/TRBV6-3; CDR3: CASRRGRGGRADEQFF; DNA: TGTGCCAGCAGACGAGGACGGGGCGGGAGGGCTGATGAGCAGTTCTTC
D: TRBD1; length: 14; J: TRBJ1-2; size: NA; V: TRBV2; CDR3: CASTLTGSRYGYTF; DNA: TGTGCCAGCACCCTGACAGGGAGTCGGTATGGCTACACCTTC
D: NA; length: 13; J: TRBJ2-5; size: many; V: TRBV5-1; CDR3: CASSRQIQETQYF; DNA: TGCGCCAGCAGCCGACAGATACAAGAGACCCAGTACTTC
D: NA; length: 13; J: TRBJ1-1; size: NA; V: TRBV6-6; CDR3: CASSFNRSTEAFF; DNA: TGTGCCAGCAGTTTCAACAGGAGCACTGAAGCCTTCTTT
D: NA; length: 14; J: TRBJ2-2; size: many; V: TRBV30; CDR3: CAWTRGLDTGELFF; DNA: TGTGCCTGGACCAGGGGCCTTGACACCGGGGAGCTGTTTTTT
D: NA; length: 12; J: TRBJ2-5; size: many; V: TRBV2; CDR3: CASSEVEETQYF; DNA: TGTGCCAGCAGTGAGGTCGAAGAGACCCAGTACTTC